These T cell receptor beta chains were read from a single sample in a study of T cell responses to AZD1222 COVID-19 vaccine. Clones were read by immunoSEQ multiplex PCR, and TCRdb kept only the in-frame ones, dropping some. The data contain approximately 100,000 clones, nearly 90% of them singletons. The sample consisted of peripheral blood, taken on day 0 of MenACWY control vaccination. Every receptor here comes from an adult in good health. CDR3s include the opening cysteine and the closing phenylalanine or tryptophan. Fields, in order: clone size, D gene, V gene, J gene, CDR3 protein, CDR3 DNA. A D gene is named only where the DNA matches it firmly. Clone size is not always given. Where it is, it says once, few, many or a class for expanded clones.

-	-	TRBV7-9	TRBJ1-4	CASSTWTPGSTNEKLFF	TGTGCCAGCAGCACCTGGACGCCCGGAAGTACTAATGAAAAACTGTTTTTT
-	-	TRBV6-5	TRBJ1-2	CASRQSLTPYGYTF	TGTGCCAGCAGACAGAGCCTAACCCCCTATGGCTACACCTTC
-	TRBD2	TRBV2	TRBJ2-5	CASSEGSGETQYF	TGTGCCAGCAGTGAGGGTAGCGGGGAGACCCAGTACTTC
-	TRBD2	TRBV5-1	TRBJ2-5	CASSWELAGGHETQYF	TGCGCCAGCAGCTGGGAACTAGCGGGGGGACACGAGACCCAGTACTTC
-	TRBD1	TRBV13	TRBJ2-5	CASSLVGGRVQETQYF	TGTGCCAGCAGCTTAGTAGGGGGCAGGGTCCAAGAGACCCAGTACTTC
-	-	TRBV24-1	TRBJ1-5	CATSDPSGLDQPQHF	TGTGCCACCAGTGACCCCTCGGGTCTTGATCAGCCCCAGCATTTT
-	-	TRBV4-2	TRBJ2-3	CASSQDPGTDTQYF	TGTGCCAGCAGCCAAGACCCCGGCACAGATACGCAGTATTTT
-	-	TRBV28	TRBJ1-1	CASSLLAGEAFF	TGTGCCAGCAGTTTATTGGCGGGGGAAGCTTTCTTT
-	TRBD2	TRBV30	TRBJ2-1	CAWSVVLSGGAGEQFF	TGTGCCTGGAGTGTCGTCTTGAGCGGGGGGGCTGGTGAGCAGTTCTTC
-	-	TRBV7-9	TRBJ1-6	CASGTWDSPLHF	TGTGCCAGCGGGACTTGGGATTCACCCCTCCACTTT
-	TRBD1	TRBV6-5	TRBJ2-7	CASSSIPGQGSYEQYF	TGTGCCAGCAGTTCAATTCCGGGACAGGGTAGTTACGAGCAGTACTTC
-	-	TRBV10-3	TRBJ2-6	CAISVQAPGANVLTF	TGTGCCATCAGCGTACAGGCCCCTGGGGCCAACGTCCTGACTTTC
-	-	TRBV11-2	TRBJ1-3	CASNLQVGSSGNTIYF	TGTGCCAGCAACCTCCAGGTGGGAAGCTCTGGAAACACCATATATTTT
-	-	TRBV11-2	TRBJ1-4	CASSLNSNEKLFF	TGTGCCAGCAGCTTAAACAGTAATGAAAAACTGTTTTTT
-	-	TRBV6-5	TRBJ1-3	CASSFSVDTIYF	TGTGCCAGCAGTTTCTCGGTAGACACCATATATTTT
few	-	TRBV7-8	TRBJ1-2	CASSLEGGPNYGYTF	TGTGCCAGCAGCTTAGAGGGAGGACCCAACTATGGCTACACCTTC
-	-	TRBV6-2/TRBV6-3	TRBJ1-2	CASSYSPGRNNYGYTF	TGTGCCAGCAGTTACTCGCCGGGACGGAATAACTATGGCTACACCTTC
-	-	TRBV19	TRBJ1-1	CASSAWDGRQTEAFF	TGTGCCAGTAGTGCGTGGGATGGCAGACAAACTGAAGCTTTCTTT
-	-	TRBV19	TRBJ1-5	CASSIDGDKPQHF	TGTGCCAGTAGTATAGATGGGGATAAGCCCCAGCATTTT
few	-	TRBV21-1	TRBJ1-3	CASSKARGLGTGNGNTIYF	TGTGCCAGCAGCAAAGCGCGGGGGCTCGGGACAGGGAATGGAAACACCATATATTTT
-	TRBD1	TRBV19	TRBJ1-1	CASSLTGTGNTEAFF	TGTGCCAGTAGTTTGACAGGGACAGGGAACACTGAAGCTTTCTTT
-	-	TRBV28	TRBJ1-4	CASSVERGKLFF	TGTGCCAGCAGTGTAGAGAGAGGAAAACTGTTTTTT
-	-	TRBV5-8	TRBJ2-5	CASSLGFRITETQYF	TGTGCCAGCAGCTTGGGATTTAGAATCACAGAGACCCAGTACTTC
-	TRBD1	TRBV19	TRBJ1-2	CASSPPGQGIYGYTF	TGTGCCAGTAGTCCCCCGGGACAGGGAATCTATGGCTACACCTTC
-	-	TRBV27	TRBJ2-3	CASSLSRTDTQYF	TGTGCCAGCAGTTTATCGAGAACAGATACGCAGTATTTT
-	-	TRBV5-4	TRBJ2-3	CASSEGVDTQYF	TGTGCCAGCAGCGAGGGGGTAGATACGCAGTATTTT